One sample yielded the 21 T cell receptor beta chains listed below, sequenced in a study of T cells in Graves' hyperthyroidism and ophthalmopathy. What was amplified from RNA transcripts were TCR beta CDR3 regions. First-round RT-PCR of the TCR CDR3 relied on the HTBI primer set. TCRdb used MiXCR to reprocess the multiplex PCR reads, holding one entry per CDR3 protein. The sample yields 600,000 to 700,000 distinct CDR3 sequences, 14% to 15% seen once. The source material was blood. These receptors came from a woman aged 40 to 49 with Graves' ophthalmopathy.

This clonotype has more than one count but fewer than ten. The chain combines TRBV7-3 with TRBJ1-2; possible D gene TRBD1, 5 bases. The length of the CDR3 is 14 residues. Germline V gives CDR1 SGHTA, CDR2 FQGTGA. V was clipped by 2 bases and J by 6 bases, with 13 bases between them. This chain's CDR3 is CASSLVGGVDGYTF. The CDR3 coding sequence is TGTGCCAGCAGCTTAGTAGGAGGGGTTGATGGCTACACCTTC.

This clonotype was seen many times. CDR3 in DNA: TGTGCCAGCAGCTCCCTACCTGCTGGCAGGGGGCGTGGAGAGACCCAGTACTTC. Amino acid sequence: CASSSLPAGRGRGETQYF. The rearrangement uses TRBV6-1 and TRBJ2-5; TRBD1 matches 8 bases. Trimming removed 6 bases from V and 4 bases from J; junction bases left unmatched: 19. CDR3 length equals 18 residues. CDR1 is MNHNS and CDR2 is SASEGT in the germline V gene.

The table lists this clonotype with many counts. The chain has TRBV27 and TRBJ2-5, with TRBD1 matching 7 bases. J was trimmed by 4 bases and V by 5 bases; bases with no gene match: 7. The CDR3 is made up of 14 amino acids. Germline loops: CDR1 MNHEY, CDR2 SMNVEV (reference sequence). CDR3 coding DNA: TGTGCCAGCAGTCTAAGGGACAGCCCAGAGACCCAGTACTTC. This encodes CASSLRDSPETQYF.

This clonotype was detected ten times or more. The V call is TRBV6-5, the J call TRBJ2-2, with 11 bases fitting TRBD1. Germline CDR1 is MNHEY and CDR2 is SVGAGI. There are 16 residues in the CDR3. V lost 6 bases and J lost 4; bases outside the gene matches: 7. DNA of the CDR3: TGTGCCAGCAGCCTATTTGGGACAGGGGGCACCGGGGAGCTGTTTTTT. It encodes CASSLFGTGGTGELFF.

This clonotype was seen repeatedly, ten times or more. This chain joins TRBV6-2 or TRBV6-3 and TRBJ1-2; no firm D call. Trimming took 7 bases from V and 2 from J, leaving 11 bases between them. CDR1 is MNHEY, CDR2 SVGEGT, per germline. The CDR3 is made up of 13 amino acids. CDR3 coding DNA: TGTGCCAGCACCGACCCGGGAAACTATGGCTACACCTTC. Protein sequence: CASTDPGNYGYTF.

On this clonotype itself: A much larger clonotype is one base distant, so this may be a read error. V is TRBV10-3 and J is TRBJ1-1; D unresolved. CDR3 length equals 16 residues. From germline, CDR1 is ENHRY and CDR2 SYGVKD. The CDR3 here is CAISEYSAEEGTEASF. The CDR3 bases are TGTGCCATCAGTGAGTATTCCGCTGAAGAGGGCACTGAAGCTTCCTTT.

This clonotype was counted ten times or more. The chain uses TRBV29-1 and TRBJ1-2, with D unclear. The germline V and J ends were trimmed by 4 bases and 2 bases, with 8 bases remaining between them. The length of the CDR3 is 12 residues. Germline CDR1 SQVTM, CDR2 ANQGSEA. The chain's CDR3 is CSVGSANYGYTF. In DNA, the CDR3 is TGCAGCGTTGGGTCGGCGAACTATGGCTACACCTTC. Using reference TRBV29-1 and TRBJ1-2 for the parts outside the CDR3, the full variable domain is SAVISQKPSRDICQRGTSLTIQCQVDSQVTMMFWYRQQPGQSLTLIATANQGSEATYESGFVIDKFPISRPNLTFSTLTVSNMSPEDSSIYLCSVGSANYGYTFGSGTRLTVV.

V gene TRBV27 combines with J gene TRBJ2-4; D is possibly TRBD2 (6 bases). V lost 6 bases and J lost 1, with 22 bases in between. The CDR3 is 18 residues long. CDR1 and CDR2 (germline): MNHEY, SMNVEV (reference sequence). CDR3 sequence (DNA): TGTGCCAGCAGAACTCGGACGGGGGAGGTAGGGGCCAAAAACATTCAGTACTTC. Protein sequence: CASRTRTGEVGAKNIQYF.

At least ten counts were recorded for this clonotype. The chain combines TRBV5-6 with TRBJ2-1; 12 positions agree with TRBD2. The ends lost 0 bases at V and 1 base at J; junction bases unmatched: 5. CDR3 length: 18 residues. Germline CDR1 is SGHDT and CDR2 is YYEEEE. Here the CDR3 reads CASSLGTSGKLSYNEQFF. CDR3 bases: TGTGCCAGCAGCTTGGGGACTAGCGGGAAATTGTCCTACAATGAGCAGTTCTTC.

The CDR3 sequence: CAWRSQVNTGELFF. The CDR3 DNA reads TGTGCCTGGAGGAGCCAGGTGAACACCGGGGAGCTGTTTTTT. The rearrangement links TRBV30 to TRBJ2-2; D not resolved. CDR1 is GTSNPN, CDR2 SVGIG, per germline (reference sequence). This CDR3 contains 14 residues. The ends were cut back, 3 bases at V and 1 base at J, with 9 bases in the middle.

The genes are TRBV11-3 and TRBJ2-4, with 11 positions matching TRBD2. With V trimmed by 6 bases and J by 7 bases, 8 bases remained unmatched. There are 15 residues in the CDR3. Germline CDR1 is SGHNT and CDR2 is YENEEA. CDR3 sequence (DNA): TGTGCCAGCAGTTTTACCGGGACTAGCGGTAACATTCAGTACTTC. This sequence encodes CASSFTGTSGNIQYF.

V and J are TRBV12-3 or TRBV12-4 and TRBJ2-5; TRBD1 matches 8 bases. Unmatched junction bases numbered 5, after V lost 6 bases and J lost 5 bases. The CDR3 runs to 13 residues. CDR3: CASRTQGGETQYF. CDR3 in DNA: TGTGCCAGCAGAACACAGGGGGGTGAGACCCAGTACTTC.

As concerns this clonotype: The junction differs from germline at one of its ends, possibly a read error. This CDR3 is CASSIEGRRYDGYTF. The CDR3 DNA reads TGTGCCAGCAGCATAGAGGGCCGGCGGTATGATGGCTACACCTTC. V usage is TRBV11-2 and J usage is TRBJ1-2; D not certain. The length of the CDR3 is 15 residues. Looked up from germline, CDR1 is SGHAT and CDR2 is FQNNGV.

This clonotype has ten or more counts. This chain links TRBV6-5 with TRBJ1-1; weak D call: TRBD1 (5 bases). Trimming removed 2 bases from V and 6 bases from J, with 16 bases in between. This CDR3 has 15 amino acids. The germline V gene has CDR1 MNHEY and CDR2 SVGAGI. CDR3 sequence: CASSYGDKGTAEAFF. DNA of the CDR3: TGTGCCAGCAGTTACGGCGACAAAGGGACTGCTGAAGCTTTCTTT.

The rearrangement joins TRBV12-5 to TRBJ1-1; D unresolved. Germline CDR1 LGHNT, CDR2 FRNRAP. The ends were cut back, 3 bases at V and 7 bases at J, with 12 bases in the middle. The CDR3 length is 13 residues. The DNA for the CDR3 is TGTGCTAGTGGTTTTGGAACTATAAATGAAGCTTTCTTT. Its protein is CASGFGTINEAFF. Full variable domain (rest looked up from reference TRBV12-5 and TRBJ1-1): DARVTQTPRHKVTEMGQEVTMRCQPILGHNTVFWYRQTMMQGLELLAYFRNRAPLDDSGMPKDRFSAEMPDATLATLKIQPSEPRDSAVYFCASGFGTINEAFFGQGTRLTVV.

This clonotype was counted a few times. The genes are TRBV10-3 and TRBJ1-2, with D perhaps TRBD1 (5 bases). Germline CDR1 and CDR2: ENHRY and SYGVKD. The germline V and J ends were trimmed by 6 bases and 2 bases, with 10 bases remaining between them. There are 13 residues in the CDR3. The chain's CDR3 is CAIRDSSNYGYTF. CDR3 nucleotides: TGTGCCATCAGAGACAGTTCAAACTATGGCTACACCTTC.

Details on this clonotype: One junction end disagrees with the germline gene, perhaps due to a read error. V gene TRBV12-3 or TRBV12-4 combines with J gene TRBJ1-1; D not resolved. The CDR3 consists of 15 residues. In DNA form, the CDR3 reads TGTGCCAGCAGCTTAGCGAAGGGCCCGAGCACTGAAGCTTTCTTT. Its protein product is CASSLAKGPSTEAFF.

This clonotype was seen just once. The chain uses TRBV6-1 and TRBJ2-5; tentatively, D is TRBD1 or TRBD2 (5 bases each). With 9 bases removed from V and 2 bases from J, the gap between germline ends came to 16 bases. The CDR3 is 14 amino acids. The V gene's germline CDR1 is MNHNS and CDR2 SASEGT. CDR3 DNA: TGTGCCAGTCGATTCGGGACCAATCAAGAGACCCAGTACTTC. This encodes CASRFGTNQETQYF.

This clonotype was recorded many times. This sequence joins TRBV30 and TRBJ2-7; no reliable D call. This CDR3 spans 14 amino acids. Trimming stripped 0 bases from V and 2 bases from J, with 11 bases between. Germline CDR1 is GTSNPN and CDR2 is SVGIG (reference sequence). The CDR3 reads CAWSVWAGTYEQYF. In nucleotides, the CDR3 is TGTGCCTGGAGTGTATGGGCTGGAACCTACGAGCAGTACTTC.

This clonotype was seen ten or more times. This chain connects TRBV6-5 to TRBJ1-5; D not resolved. Per the germline V gene, CDR1 is MNHEY and CDR2 is SVGAGI. V was clipped by 2 bases and J by 3 bases, with 14 bases between them. The CDR3 consists of 16 residues. CDR3 residues: CASSYPAWRDNQPQHF. In DNA, the CDR3 is TGTGCCAGCAGTTACCCGGCTTGGAGGGACAATCAGCCCCAGCATTTT.

This clonotype was observed at least ten times. The chain has TRBV20-1 and TRBJ1-1; D ambiguous. The germline V gene encodes CDR1 DFQATT and CDR2 SNEGSKA (reference sequence). The V end was cut by 4 bases, the J end by 0 bases, with 9 bases between. The CDR3 is made up of 13 amino acids. CDR3 region: CSAITVMNTEAFF. CDR3 bases: TGCAGTGCTATCACAGTCATGAACACTGAAGCTTTCTTT.